The rows below give T cell receptor beta chains drawn from one sample of a study of T cells in localized non-small cell lung cancer. Assay: immunoSEQ multiplex PCR; the TCRdb copy retains only in-frame clones and omits some. This table has some 72,000 clones, roughly 81% appearing once. Sequences were derived from peripheral blood, sampled before any cancer treatment. These receptor sequences come from a man between 40 and 70 years old with stage I lung adenocarcinoma. CDR3s include the opening cysteine and the closing phenylalanine or tryptophan. A D gene is named only where the DNA matches it firmly. For some rows the clone size is stated as once, few or many, or as a class when expanded; others skip it.

V	size	J	D	DNA	CDR3
TRBV6-6	-	TRBJ2-5	-	TGTGCCAGCATACCCGGGGGCCAAGAGACCCAGTACTTC	CASIPGGQETQYF
TRBV9	few	TRBJ1-2	TRBD1	TGTGCCAGCAGCGAAGGGCGACGACAGGGGTATGGCTACACCTTC	CASSEGRRQGYGYTF
TRBV7-6	-	TRBJ1-2	-	TGTGCCAGCAGCCACGAAGGGTTTGGCTACACCTTC	CASSHEGFGYTF
TRBV2	-	TRBJ1-2	TRBD1	TGTGCCAGCAGTGCGAGGACAGGGGGTAACTATGGCTACACCTTC	CASSARTGGNYGYTF
TRBV5-5	once	TRBJ2-1	-	TGTGCCAGCAGCCCGGGACTTGAGCAGTTCTTC	CASSPGLEQFF
TRBV6-1	many	TRBJ2-7	TRBD2	TGTGCCAGCAGTGAAGACGAGGTAGCGGGAACCTACGAGCAGTACTTC	CASSEDEVAGTYEQYF
TRBV29-1	-	TRBJ2-5	TRBD1	TGCAGCGTTCAGGGGGACCAAGAGACCCAGTACTTC	CSVQGDQETQYF
TRBV10-3	-	TRBJ2-5	TRBD2	TGTGCCATCAGCGATCCGGGACTAAGGACCCAAGAGACCCAGTACTTC	CAISDPGLRTQETQYF
TRBV18	once	TRBJ2-7	TRBD2	TGTGCCAGCTCACCACTAACTAGCGGGAGGGACGAGCAGTACTTC	CASSPLTSGRDEQYF
TRBV5-6	-	TRBJ2-7	TRBD1	TGTGCCAGCAGCTGGACAGGGCCGTCCTACGAGCAGTACTTC	CASSWTGPSYEQYF
TRBV6-6	-	TRBJ2-1	-	TGTGCCACCCAACTCTCAGACCCGCCACAGTTCTTC	CATQLSDPPQFF
TRBV11-1	once	TRBJ2-5	-	TGTGCCAGCAGCTTAGGGGGGACCGAAGAGACCCAGTACTTC	CASSLGGTEETQYF
TRBV15	-	TRBJ2-5	TRBD2	TGTGCCACCCGACATTGGGTAGCGGGGTACCAAGAGACCCAGTACTTC	CATRHWVAGYQETQYF
TRBV7-8	-	TRBJ1-5	TRBD1	TGTGCCAGCAGCCGTACGGGACAGGGTAATCAGCCCCAGCATTTT	CASSRTGQGNQPQHF
TRBV18	once	TRBJ2-7	-	TGTGCCAGCTCACCAAAAAGAAGCGGGTTGACCTACGAGCAGTACTTC	CASSPKRSGLTYEQYF
TRBV10-3	-	TRBJ2-7	-	TGTGCCATCAGTGGAGGGGCGAGCTCCTACGAGCAGTACTTC	CAISGGASSYEQYF
TRBV19	-	TRBJ1-2	-	TGTGCCAGTAGTCCCGGGGGCGCGGGTCGGACAGGCTACACCTTC	CASSPGGAGRTGYTF
TRBV5-4	-	TRBJ1-1	-	TGTGCCAGCAGCTCTGGGCGCGGCACTGAAGCTTTCTTT	CASSSGRGTEAFF
TRBV9	-	TRBJ2-1	TRBD2	TGTGCCAGCAGCCTTAGCGGGGGAGGCTCCTACAATGAGCAGTTCTTC	CASSLSGGGSYNEQFF
TRBV27	-	TRBJ2-6	-	TGTGCCAGCAGTTACACTGGGGCCAACGTCCTGACTTTC	CASSYTGANVLTF
TRBV18	-	TRBJ1-2	-	TGTGCCAGCTCACCCCCCGACAGGCTATATGGCTACACCTTC	CASSPPDRLYGYTF
TRBV6-1	-	TRBJ1-1	TRBD1	TGTGCCAGCAGTGAAGCGCTTCGGGGGACAGGGGGGAGGACTGAAGCTTTCTTT	CASSEALRGTGGRTEAFF
TRBV9	-	TRBJ2-5	TRBD1	TGTGCCAGCAGCGCCCTAGGGGGCGCGGAGACCCAGTACTTC	CASSALGGAETQYF
TRBV7-3	-	TRBJ2-1	TRBD2	TGTGCCAGCAGCCCCTCGTTCGCGGGAGGGTTCAATGAGCAGTTCTTC	CASSPSFAGGFNEQFF
TRBV7-2	-	TRBJ2-1	TRBD2	TGTGCCAGCAGCTTATTACCAGCGGGAGGGAATGAGCAGTTCTTC	CASSLLPAGGNEQFF
TRBV5-8	-	TRBJ2-7	-	TGTGCCAGCAGTTTCTCCAGACCCGAGCAGTACTTC	CASSFSRPEQYF
TRBV12-5	-	TRBJ2-1	-	TGTGCTAGTGGGATCCGGGGGACCGGCTCCTACAATGAGCAGTTCTTC	CASGIRGTGSYNEQFF
TRBV6-5	-	TRBJ2-3	-	TGTGCCAGCAGTTACCTCGTGAGACCGGATACGCAGTATTTT	CASSYLVRPDTQYF
TRBV18	-	TRBJ1-5	-	TGTGCCAGCTCACGGGACGGCAGGGGTAGCAATCAGCCCCAGCATTTT	CASSRDGRGSNQPQHF
TRBV6-5	large	TRBJ2-3	-	TGTGCCAGCAGTTATTCGGGTTTAAGCACAGATACGCAGTATTTT	CASSYSGLSTDTQYF
TRBV27	-	TRBJ1-1	TRBD1	TGTGCCAGCAGTTGGGCCAGGGGGGATACTGAAGCTTTCTTT	CASSWARGDTEAFF
TRBV7-3	-	TRBJ1-1	-	TGTGCCAGCAGCTTACAGGGGAACACTGAAGCTTTCTTT	CASSLQGNTEAFF
TRBV7-2	-	TRBJ2-1	-	TGTGCCAGCAGCTCGGGGGGCCGGGATGAGCAGTTCTTC	CASSSGGRDEQFF
TRBV10-2	-	TRBJ2-7	TRBD2	TGCGCCAGCAGACCCGGACTAGCACCAACAGGTGGCTACGAGCAGTACTTC	CASRPGLAPTGGYEQYF
TRBV10-3	-	TRBJ1-1	-	TGTGCCATCAGTGATGGGACCCACACTGAAGCTTTCTTT	CAISDGTHTEAFF
TRBV5-1	-	TRBJ1-1	-	TGCGCCAGCAGCTTGGTGGAGGGTGAAGCTTTCTTT	CASSLVEGEAFF
TRBV30	-	TRBJ1-1	-	TGTGCCCGGGTAGTAGACAGTAACACTGAAGCTTTCTTT	CARVVDSNTEAFF